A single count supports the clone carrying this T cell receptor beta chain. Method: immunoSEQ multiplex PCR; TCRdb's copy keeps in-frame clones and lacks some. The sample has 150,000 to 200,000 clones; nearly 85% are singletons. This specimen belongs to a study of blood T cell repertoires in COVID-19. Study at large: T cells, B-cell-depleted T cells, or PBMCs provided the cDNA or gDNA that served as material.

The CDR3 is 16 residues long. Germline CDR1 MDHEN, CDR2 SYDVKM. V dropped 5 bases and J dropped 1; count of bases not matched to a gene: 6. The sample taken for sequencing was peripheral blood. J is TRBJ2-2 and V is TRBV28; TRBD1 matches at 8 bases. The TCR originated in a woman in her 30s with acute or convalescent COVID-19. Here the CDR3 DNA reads TGTGCCAGCAGTCCCTGGACAGGGCAGAACACCGGGGAGCTGTTTTTT. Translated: CASSPWTGQNTGELFF. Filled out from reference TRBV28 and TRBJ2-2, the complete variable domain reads DVKVTQSSRYLVKRTGEKVFLECVQDMDHENMFWYRQDPGLGLRLIYFSYDVKMKEKGDIPEGYSVSREKKERFSLILESASTNQTSMYLCASSPWTGQNTGELFFGEGSRLTVL.